This paragraph reports one TCR beta chain. This sample was taken from a study of T cell changes during pregnancy in multiple sclerosis. The CDR3 spans 17 residues. J was trimmed by 6 bases and V by 1 base; bases with no gene match: 7. Germline-derived CDR1 and CDR2 are PRHDT and FYEKMQ (reference sequence). Using immunoSEQ multiplex PCR, the repertoire was profiled, and TCRdb retains in-frame clones only, with some absent. The profile shows around 68,000 clones, roughly 91% of them singletons. This specimen consisted of peripheral blood, obtained after pregnancy. The J gene is TRBJ2-3, the V gene TRBV13; 13 positions match TRBD2. The clonotype was recovered from a female donor in good health, enrolled as a control in a pregnancy study. Here the CDR3 reads CASSLDLTSGGADTQYF. In DNA, the CDR3 is TGTGCCAGCAGCTTAGACCTCACTAGCGGGGGGGCGGATACGCAGTATTTT.